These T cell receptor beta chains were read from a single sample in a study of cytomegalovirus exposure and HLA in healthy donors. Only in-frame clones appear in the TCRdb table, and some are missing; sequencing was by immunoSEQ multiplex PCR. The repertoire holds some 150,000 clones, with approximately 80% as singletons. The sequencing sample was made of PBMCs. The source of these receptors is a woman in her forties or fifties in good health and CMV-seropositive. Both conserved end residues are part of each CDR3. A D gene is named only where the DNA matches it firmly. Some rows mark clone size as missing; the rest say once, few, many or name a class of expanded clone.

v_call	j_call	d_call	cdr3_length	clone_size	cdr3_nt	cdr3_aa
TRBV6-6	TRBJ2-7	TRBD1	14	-	TGTGCCAGCAGTTCCGGGACAGGGTCCTACGAGCAGTACTTC	CASSSGTGSYEQYF
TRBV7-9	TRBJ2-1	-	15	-	TGTGCCAGCAGCTTAGGTGTGGGGCTAGGGCATGAGCAGTTCTTC	CASSLGVGLGHEQFF
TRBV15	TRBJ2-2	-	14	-	TGTGCCACAAAGACGGACACCAACACCGGGGAGCTGTTTTTT	CATKTDTNTGELFF
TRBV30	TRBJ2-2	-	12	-	TGTGCCTGGAAAGGACAAGCCGGGGAGCTGTTTTTT	CAWKGQAGELFF
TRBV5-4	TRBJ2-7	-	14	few	TGTGCCAGCAGCTTCAGAGACGGAGCCTACGAGCAGTACTTC	CASSFRDGAYEQYF
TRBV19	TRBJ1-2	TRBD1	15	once	TGTGCCAGTAGTCTGGGACAGACCTCGGGCTATGGCTACACCTTC	CASSLGQTSGYGYTF
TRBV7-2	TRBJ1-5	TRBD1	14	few	TGTGCCAGCAGCATCAACAGGGGGGATCAGCCCCAGCATTTT	CASSINRGDQPQHF
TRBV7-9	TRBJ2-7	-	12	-	TGTGCCAGCAGCCAGGGGTTACACGAGCAGTACTTC	CASSQGLHEQYF
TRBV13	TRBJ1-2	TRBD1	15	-	TGTGCCAGCAGCTCCGGGACAGGGAAATCCTATGGCTACACCTTC	CASSSGTGKSYGYTF
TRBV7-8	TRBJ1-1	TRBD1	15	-	TGTGCCAGCAGCTTACCGGGACAGCTTAACACTGAAGCTTTCTTT	CASSLPGQLNTEAFF
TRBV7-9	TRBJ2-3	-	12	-	TGTGCCAGCGGGGGCAGGGGAGATACGCAGTATTTT	CASGGRGDTQYF
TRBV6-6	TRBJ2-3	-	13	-	TGTGCCAGCAGTTACCCAGGCACAGATACGCAGTATTTT	CASSYPGTDTQYF
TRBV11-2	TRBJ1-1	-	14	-	TGTGCCAGCAGCTTAGATCCTGGGGGGGGTGCAGCTTTCTTT	CASSLDPGGGAAFF
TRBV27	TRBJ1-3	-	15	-	TGTGCCAGCAGTTTCAGCCGGGATCCTGGAAACACCATATATTTT	CASSFSRDPGNTIYF
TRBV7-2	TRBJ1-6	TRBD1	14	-	TGTGCCAGCAGCTTACAGGGGGGAAATTCACCCCTCCACTTT	CASSLQGGNSPLHF
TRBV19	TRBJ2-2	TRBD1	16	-	TGTGCCAGTAAGTGGGGGACAGATAAGAACACCGGGGAGCTGTTTTTT	CASKWGTDKNTGELFF
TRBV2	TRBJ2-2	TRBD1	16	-	TGTGCCAGCAGTGTGGGACAGGGAAGGAACACCGGGGAGCTGTTTTTT	CASSVGQGRNTGELFF
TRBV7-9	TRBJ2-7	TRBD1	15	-	TGTGCCAGCAGCTTCACGGGACAGGGACCTAGTGAGCAGTACTTC	CASSFTGQGPSEQYF
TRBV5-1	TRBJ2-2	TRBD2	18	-	TGCGCCAGCAGCTTATCGACTAGCGGGGGCCTTAACACCGGGGAGCTGTTTTTT	CASSLSTSGGLNTGELFF
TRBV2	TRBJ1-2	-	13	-	TGTGCCAGCAGAGCGACGGCAAACTATGGCTACACCTTC	CASRATANYGYTF
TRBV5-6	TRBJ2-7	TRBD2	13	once	TGTGCCAGCAGCTTGTCGGGGGGACGAGTTGAGTACTTC	CASSLSGGRVEYF
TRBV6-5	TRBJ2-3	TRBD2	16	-	TGTGCCAGCAGTTACGAAGCGGGGAGGACCACAGATACGCAGTATTTT	CASSYEAGRTTDTQYF
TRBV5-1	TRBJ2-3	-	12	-	TGCGCCAGCAGCCGGATCAGGGATACGCAGTATTTT	CASSRIRDTQYF
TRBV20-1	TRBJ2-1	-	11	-	TGCAGTGCTGACAATCACAATGAGCAGTTCTTC	CSADNHNEQFF
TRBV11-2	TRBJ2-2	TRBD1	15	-	TGTGCCAGCAGCTTTCGGACAGGGAGCACCGGGGAGCTGTTTTTT	CASSFRTGSTGELFF
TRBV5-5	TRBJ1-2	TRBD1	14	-	TGTGCCAGCAGCTTACAGGGGTGGGACTATGGCTACACCTTC	CASSLQGWDYGYTF
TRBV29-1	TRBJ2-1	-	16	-	TGCAGCGTTCCCCAACTGACTAGGCGAACATGGAATGAGCAGTTCTTC	CSVPQLTRRTWNEQFF
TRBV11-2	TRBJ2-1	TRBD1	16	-	TGTGCCAGCAGCCGAAGACAGGGGATAAAATACAATGAGCAGTTCTTC	CASSRRQGIKYNEQFF
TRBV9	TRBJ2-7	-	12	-	TGTGCCAGCAGCCCTGACAGTTACGAGCAGTACTTC	CASSPDSYEQYF